This T cell receptor beta chain was found in a study of T-cell memory formation after mild COVID-19. Study-wide findings and caveats: Chiefly within CM and EM were the contracting CD4+ clones; CD8+ ones were within EMRA. There was no confirmation that second-wave clones peaking on day 37 were SARS-CoV-2 specific. Contracting clones, day 15 to 85, had balanced CD4/CD8, and later expanders favored CD4+.

Using constant-segment primers, 5'RACE produced TCR alpha and TCR beta cDNA libraries carrying sample barcodes and UMIs. TCRdb re-called the 5' RACE reads with MiXCR, one entry per CDR3 protein. This repertoire shows about 160,000 distinct CDR3 sequences, about a third found once; its top ten account for 12%. As concerns this clonotype: Its antigen is not identified.

With V trimmed by 5 bases and J by 4 bases, 4 bases remained unmatched. CDR3 length: 13 amino acids. CDR1 and CDR2 from the germline V gene are SEHNR and FQNEAQ (reference sequence). Source material: PBMCs or a T cell subset sorted from them (not recorded which). This sequence joins TRBV7-9 and TRBJ1-1, with TRBD1 matching over 7 bases. The receptor's source is an adult woman who had mild COVID-19 (a few samples of this study predate the infection). Cell type and time point are not known. CDR3 sequence: CASSPTGFTEAFF. Here the CDR3 DNA reads TGTGCCAGCAGCCCGACAGGGTTCACTGAAGCTTTCTTT.